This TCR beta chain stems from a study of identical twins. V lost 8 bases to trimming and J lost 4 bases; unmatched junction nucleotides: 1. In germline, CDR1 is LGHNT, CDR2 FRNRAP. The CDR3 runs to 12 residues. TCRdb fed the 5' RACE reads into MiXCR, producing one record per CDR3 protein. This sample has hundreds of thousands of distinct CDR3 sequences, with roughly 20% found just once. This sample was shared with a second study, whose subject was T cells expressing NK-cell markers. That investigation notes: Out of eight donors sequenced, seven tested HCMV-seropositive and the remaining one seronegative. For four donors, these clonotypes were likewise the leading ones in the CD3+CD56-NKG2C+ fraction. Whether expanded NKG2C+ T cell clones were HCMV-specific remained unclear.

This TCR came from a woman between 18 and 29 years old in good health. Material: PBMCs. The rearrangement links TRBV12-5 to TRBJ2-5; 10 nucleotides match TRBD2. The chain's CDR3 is CASQREGETQYF. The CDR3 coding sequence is TGTGCTAGTCAGCGGGAGGGAGAGACCCAGTACTTC.